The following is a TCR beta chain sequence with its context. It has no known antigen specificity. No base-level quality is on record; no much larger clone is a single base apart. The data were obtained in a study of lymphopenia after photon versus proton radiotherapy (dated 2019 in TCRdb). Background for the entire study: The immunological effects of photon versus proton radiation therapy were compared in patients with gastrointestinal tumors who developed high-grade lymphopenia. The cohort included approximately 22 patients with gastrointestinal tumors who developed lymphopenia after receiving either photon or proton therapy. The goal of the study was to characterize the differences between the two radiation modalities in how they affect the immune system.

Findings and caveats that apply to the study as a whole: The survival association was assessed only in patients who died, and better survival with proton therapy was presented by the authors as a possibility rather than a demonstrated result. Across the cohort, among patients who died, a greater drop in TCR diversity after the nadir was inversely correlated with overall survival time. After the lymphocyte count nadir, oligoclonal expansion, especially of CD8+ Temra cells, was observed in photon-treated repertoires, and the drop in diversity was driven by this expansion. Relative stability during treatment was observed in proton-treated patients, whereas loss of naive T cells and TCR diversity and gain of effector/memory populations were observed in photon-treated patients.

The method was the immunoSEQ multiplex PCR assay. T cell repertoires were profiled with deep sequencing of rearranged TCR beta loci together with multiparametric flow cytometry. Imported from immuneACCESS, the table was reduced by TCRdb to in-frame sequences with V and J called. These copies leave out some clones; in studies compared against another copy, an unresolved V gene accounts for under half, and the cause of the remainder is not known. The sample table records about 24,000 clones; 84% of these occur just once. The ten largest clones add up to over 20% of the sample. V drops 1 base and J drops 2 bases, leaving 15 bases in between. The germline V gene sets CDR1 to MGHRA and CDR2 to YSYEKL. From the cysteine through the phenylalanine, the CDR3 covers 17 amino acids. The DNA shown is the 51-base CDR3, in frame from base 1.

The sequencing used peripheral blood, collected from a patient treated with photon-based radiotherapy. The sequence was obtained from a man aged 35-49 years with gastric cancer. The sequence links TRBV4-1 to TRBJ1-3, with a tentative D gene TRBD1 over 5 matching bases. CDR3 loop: CASSQGGQGPPGNTIYF. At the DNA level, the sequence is TGCGCCAGCAGCCAAGGGGGTCAGGGACCTCCTGGAAACACCATATATTTT.